The clone carrying this T cell receptor (beta chain) appeared a few times. What it recognizes is unknown. With a J-beta primer mix and a sample-barcoded 5' primer, a second PCR ran about 6 to 11 cycles. Paired-end reads containing CDR3 totaled no fewer than 2.5 million for each sample. TCRdb independently ran MiXCR on the 5' RACE reads; one entry per CDR3 protein. The repertoire holds 1 million to 1.2 million distinct CDR3 sequences, more than 30% seen once, with less than 15% in the top ten. Extraction yielded at least 6 micrograms of total RNA per sample. V gave up 7 bases and J gave up 6 bases, with 13 bases separating them. This CDR3 region has 13 residues. CDR1 and CDR2 (germline): SGHTA, FQGNSA. These data originate in a study of blood T cells in healthy people across ages. Notes on the study in general: Possibly confounding the expanded clonotype changes was the fact that donor CMV status was unknown. Unsorted PBMC material precluded a definitive naive versus antigen-experienced comparison.

The chain couples TRBV7-2 to TRBJ2-1; D may be TRBD1 or TRBD2 (6 bases each). Material for sequencing was blood. This TCR was sampled from a man in his late teens or twenties in good health. In DNA form, the CDR3 reads TGTGCCAGCACCCTTAGGGGGGCCAATGAGCAGTTCTTC. It codes for CASTLRGANEQFF. The full variable domain, completed using reference TRBV7-2 and TRBJ2-1, is GAGVSQSPSNKVTEKGKDVELRCDPISGHTALYWYRQSLGQGLEFLIYFQGNSAPDKSGLPSDRFSAERTGGSVSTLTIQRTQQEDSAVYLCASTLRGANEQFFGPGTRLTVL.